Below, 20 T cell receptor beta chains from the same sample are listed, as sequenced in a study of HIV-infected patients and healthy controls. MiXCR was run by TCRdb on the 5' RACE reads, yielding one entry per CDR3 protein. The sample lists 60,000 to 70,000 distinct CDR3 sequences, roughly 21% occurring once. The sequenced material came from CD4+ T cells from blood. The receptors shown here come from a human donor in good health.

About this clonotype itself: This could be a read error, since a much larger clone is one nucleotide away. This chain links TRBV20-1 with TRBJ2-3, with TRBD1 as a possible D gene (6 bases). The CDR3 has 15 residues. Germline lookup yields CDR1 DFQATT and CDR2 SNEGSKA (reference sequence). Trimming removed 3 bases from V and 4 bases from J, with 17 bases in between. Written as DNA, the CDR3 is TGCAGTGCTAGGGGCGCAGGGGAGAGCGCAGATACGCAGTATTTT. Its translation: CSARGAGESADTQYF.

This clonotype was found a few times. The chain uses TRBV6-5 and TRBJ2-7; 8 bases are shared with TRBD1. This CDR3 is built from 15 residues. The J segment lost 4 bases and the V segment lost 7 bases, leaving 12 bases of the junction unmatched. CDR1 is MNHEY, CDR2 SVGAGI, per germline. The CDR3 is CASTRADRVTYEQYF. Here the CDR3 DNA reads TGTGCCAGCACCCGAGCGGACAGGGTAACGTACGAGCAGTACTTC.

This clonotype was seen a few times. This chain joins TRBV13 and TRBJ1-4; D remains unclear. CDR3 size: 12 residues. CDR1 and CDR2 from the germline V gene are PRHDT and FYEKMQ (reference sequence). V lost 5 bases and J 8 bases, leaving 9 bases between the germline ends. CDR3 residues: CASSQVGEKLFF. CDR3 DNA sequence: TGTGCCAGCAGCCAGGTTGGGGAAAAACTGTTTTTT.

This chain links TRBV29-1 with TRBJ2-7; tentative D call: TRBD1 (5 bases). The CDR3 runs to 10 residues. Trimming left V 6 bases short and J 7 bases short, with 10 bases between. CDR1 SQVTM and CDR2 ANQGSEA come from the germline V gene. CDR3 DNA: TGCAGCGTCTATCAGGGAGAGCAGTACTTC. This gives the protein CSVYQGEQYF.

Comments on this clonotype: At one end, the junction sequence differs from germline, possibly due to a read error. The chain joins TRBV7-9 to TRBJ1-2; TRBD1 matches at 11 bases. This CDR3 spans 15 amino acids. CDR1 is SEHNR, CDR2 FQNEAQ, per germline (reference sequence). CDR3: CTSSSKGQGDYGYTF. DNA for the CDR3: TGTACCAGCAGCTCAAAGGGACAGGGGGACTATGGCTACACCTTC. The full variable domain, completed using reference TRBV7-9 and TRBJ1-2, is DTGVSQNPRHKITKRGQNVTFRCDPISEHNRLYWYRQTLGQGPEFLTYFQNEAQLEKSRLLSDRFSAERPKGSFSTLEIQRTEQGDSAMYLCTSSSKGQGDYGYTFGSGTRLTVV.

This clonotype was detected ten times or more. The chain has TRBV9 and TRBJ1-1; D is possibly TRBD1 (5 bases). Germline V gene sequence: CDR1 SGDLS, CDR2 YYNGEE. The V and J ends lost 4 bases and 5 bases respectively, with 18 bases between them. The CDR3 length is 15 residues. The CDR3 nucleotides read TGTGCCAGCAGCCCTTATTCAGGGTTGGAGACTGAAGCTTTCTTT. Translated, it gives CASSPYSGLETEAFF.

This clonotype was counted at least ten times. The V call is TRBV29-1, the J call TRBJ1-4; D possibly corresponds to TRBD1 (5 bases). CDR3 size: 13 residues. V was shortened by 2 bases and J by 3 bases, with 7 bases between the two germline ends. Germline CDR1 is SQVTM and CDR2 is ANQGSEA. CDR3 nucleotide sequence: TGCAGCGTTGAAAGGGGACCTAATGAAAAACTGTTTTTT. Its translation: CSVERGPNEKLFF.

Many counts were recorded for this clonotype. This chain links TRBV2 with TRBJ2-1; D is perhaps TRBD2 (5 bases). The CDR3 runs 16 residues. CDR1 SNHLY and CDR2 FYNNEI come from the germline V gene. Trimming stripped 6 bases from V and 2 bases from J, with 17 bases between. CDR3 in DNA: TGTGCCAGCAGCCCGTCCTCTATCGGGACCTACAATGAGCAGTTCTTC. Its protein is CASSPSSIGTYNEQFF.

This rearrangement joins TRBV5-1 to TRBJ1-1, with 8 bases that match TRBD1. This CDR3 is built from 14 residues. Germline values: CDR1 SGHRS, CDR2 YFSETQ. V lost 3 bases to trimming and J lost 1 base; unmatched junction nucleotides: 2. In DNA form, the CDR3 reads TGCGCCAGCAGCTCGGGACAGGAGAACACTGAAGCTTTCTTT. Its translation is CASSSGQENTEAFF.

J is TRBJ2-3 and V is TRBV2; 10 nucleotides align to TRBD1. Germline CDR1 reads SNHLY; CDR2 reads FYNNEI. The CDR3 totals 15 residues. Losses at the gene ends were 1 base for V and 3 bases for J; bases not matched to a gene: 1. CDR3 loop: CASSEGDRGTDTQYF. The CDR3 DNA reads as TGTGCCAGCAGTGAAGGGGACAGGGGAACAGATACGCAGTATTTT. Complete variable domain (other parts from reference TRBV2 and TRBJ2-3): EPEVTQTPSHQVTQMGQEVILRCVPISNHLYFYWYRQILGQKVEFLVSFYNNEISEKSEIFDDQFSVERPDGSNFTLKIRSTKLEDSAMYFCASSEGDRGTDTQYFGPGTRLTVL.

This clonotype is labeled as medium-sized. Germline is not matched at one junction end, which may reflect a read error. V gene TRBV3-1 combines with J gene TRBJ1-1; TRBD1 might be the D (6 bases). Germline V gene lookup returns CDR1 LGHDT and CDR2 YNNKEL (reference sequence). The CDR3 contains 11 residues. The CDR3 DNA reads TGCGCCAGCAGGGGCGGCACTGAAGCTTTCTTT. It is translated as CASRGGTEAFF.

This clonotype was detected many times. CDR3: CASTLTGLRLGGYTF. CDR3 bases: TGTGCCAGTACCCTTACCGGGCTCCGTCTGGGAGGCTACACCTTC. This chain joins TRBV19 and TRBJ1-2; D gene ambiguous. CDR3 size: 15 residues. From germline, CDR1 is LNHDA and CDR2 SQIVND (reference sequence). Trimming pared 7 bases from V and 8 bases from J, leaving 23 bases between.

V and J are TRBV6-1 and TRBJ2-7, with D uncertain. The CDR3 totals 12 residues. Germline V gives CDR1 MNHNS, CDR2 SASEGT. V lost 3 bases to trimming and J lost 4 bases, with 7 bases between them. The CDR3 sequence is CASSDRRYEQYF. In nucleotides, the CDR3 is TGTGCCAGCAGTGATCGGAGATACGAGCAGTACTTC.

To note about this clonotype: A much larger clone lies a single base off, so this may be a read error. V usage is TRBV29-1 and J usage is TRBJ1-2; D may be TRBD1 (5 bases). The V gene lost 6 bases and the J gene lost 0 bases, with 11 bases spanning the gap. Germline V gene lookup returns CDR1 SQVTM and CDR2 ANQGSEA. This CDR3 is built from 13 residues. The CDR3 bases are TGCAGCGTGGTGGACACTGCTAACTATGGCTACACCTTC. Protein sequence: CSVVDTANYGYTF.

This clonotype has only a few counts. Being one base from a much bigger clone, this may be a read error. The chain employs TRBV7-3 and TRBJ2-3, with TRBD1 matching 7 bases. The J segment lost 4 bases and the V segment lost 2 bases, leaving 0 bases of the junction unmatched. This CDR3 contains 13 residues. The germline V gene has CDR1 SGHTA and CDR2 FQGTGA. The CDR3 coding sequence is TGTGCCAGCAGCTTACAGGGGGCAGATACGCAGTATTTT. Its protein is CASSLQGADTQYF. Complete variable domain (other parts from reference TRBV7-3 and TRBJ2-3): GAGVSQTPSNKVTEKGKYVELRCDPISGHTALYWYRQSLGQGPEFLIYFQGTGAADDSGLPNDRFFAVRPEGSVSTLKIQRTERGDSAVYLCASSLQGADTQYFGPGTRLTVL.

A word on this clonotype: The junction does not match germline at one end; this may be a read error. The rearrangement uses TRBV10-2 and TRBJ2-1; D gene uncertain. Germline loops: CDR1 WSHSY, CDR2 SAAADI. The CDR3 length is 15 residues. The CDR3 DNA sequence: TGCGCCAGAAGTGCTCTAAGCGTAGTTTACCATGAGCAGTTCTTC. Its translation is CARSALSVVYHEQFF.

This chain uses TRBV5-1 with TRBJ1-2, with D possibly matching TRBD1 (6 bases). Germline V gives CDR1 SGHRS, CDR2 YFSETQ. Trimming took 0 bases from V and 2 from J, leaving 8 bases between them. The CDR3 is 14 residues long. Written as DNA, the CDR3 is TGCGCCAGCAGCTTGGTTACAGGGAACTATGGCTACACCTTC. It is translated as CASSLVTGNYGYTF.

This clonotype was picked up a small number of times. The genes are TRBV7-2 and TRBJ1-1; unclear D gene. Germline CDR1 reads SGHTA; CDR2 reads FQGNSA. The CDR3 is 16 amino acids. Trimming pared 1 base from V and 4 bases from J, leaving 16 bases between. The CDR3 nucleotides read TGTGCCAGCAGCTTAGGCCATCGGCAAATAGGCACTGAAGCTTTCTTT. Amino acid sequence: CASSLGHRQIGTEAFF.

This clonotype has a count of ten or more. The chain recombines TRBV7-2 with TRBJ2-1, with 7 bases fitting TRBD1. V was pared by 6 bases and J by 12 bases, with 14 bases of the junction left unmatched. This CDR3 is built from 14 residues. CDR1 is SGHTA and CDR2 is FQGNSA in the germline V gene. The CDR3 is CASSHRQGPSSQFF. CDR3 nucleotides: TGTGCCAGCAGTCACAGACAGGGACCTTCTTCGCAGTTCTTC.

This clonotype was counted between two and nine times. The V and J genes are TRBV30 and TRBJ2-2; D remains unclear. Trimming took off 3 bases at V and 4 bases at J, with 9 bases between the two ends. This CDR3 is built from 13 residues. Germline V CDR1 and CDR2: GTSNPN, SVGIG (reference sequence). The CDR3 is CAWSPTRTGELFF. As DNA, the CDR3 is TGTGCCTGGAGCCCGACTCGCACCGGGGAGCTGTTTTTT.